The 19 T cell receptor beta chains below come from one sample, sequenced in a study of cytomegalovirus exposure and HLA in healthy donors. Clones were sequenced by immunoSEQ multiplex PCR, and TCRdb holds only the in-frame ones, with some missing. The table records over 110,000 clones, roughly 81% of them present only once. Sample: PBMCs. The receptors come from a woman aged 30 to 39 in good health and CMV-seronegative.

The chain is built from TRBV2 and TRBJ2-1; TRBD2 agrees at 9 bases. The CDR3 contains 15 residues. The J segment lost 9 bases and the V segment lost 3 bases, leaving 9 bases of the junction unmatched. CDR1 SNHLY and CDR2 FYNNEI come from the germline V gene. The CDR3: CASSDVLAGRGEQFF. The CDR3 nucleotides read TGTGCCAGCAGTGATGTGCTAGCGGGGAGGGGTGAGCAGTTCTTC.

The V and J genes are TRBV5-1 and TRBJ2-5; TRBD1 matches 9 bases. This CDR3 region has 15 residues. Losses at the gene ends were 3 bases for V and 1 base for J; bases not matched to a gene: 4. The germline V gene encodes CDR1 SGHRS and CDR2 YFSETQ. CDR3 nucleotides: TGCGCCAGCAGCTGGGGGGGACAGGGCCAAGAGACCCAGTACTTC. Protein: CASSWGGQGQETQYF. The entire variable domain, with the rest obtained from reference TRBV5-1 and TRBJ2-5, is as follows: KAGVTQTPRYLIKTRGQQVTLSCSPISGHRSVSWYQQTPGQGLQFLFEYFSETQRNKGNFPGRFSGRQFSNSRSEMNVSTLELGDSALYLCASSWGGQGQETQYFGPGTRLLVL.

The chain uses TRBV14 and TRBJ1-4; D call uncertain. Germline assignment: CDR1 SGHDN and CDR2 FVKESK. The CDR3 has 16 amino acids. Trimming cost V 1 base and J 7 bases, with 16 bases left between them. The chain's CDR3 is CASSQGRGSISEKLFF. CDR3 DNA: TGTGCCAGCAGCCAAGGTCGAGGGTCCATAAGTGAAAAACTGTTTTTT.

The chain employs TRBV4-3 and TRBJ1-2, with 8 bases aligning to TRBD1. This CDR3 contains 15 residues. Germline assignment: CDR1 LGHNA and CDR2 YSLEER. The junction had 4 bases not matched to a gene; V was cut back by 3 bases and J by 1 base. CDR3 loop: CASSQHTGGNYGYTF. CDR3 nucleotides: TGCGCCAGCAGCCAGCACACAGGGGGTAACTATGGCTACACCTTC.

This chain connects TRBV6-6 to TRBJ2-3, with TRBD2 as a possible D gene (6 bases). With 5 bases removed from V and 2 bases from J, the gap between germline ends came to 17 bases. The CDR3 contains 16 residues. Germline-derived CDR1 and CDR2 are MNHNY and SVGAGI (reference sequence). The CDR3 loop is CASSPGVGGDTDTQYF. The CDR3 DNA is TGTGCCAGCAGTCCCGGGGTAGGCGGGGACACAGATACGCAGTATTTT.

The chain couples TRBV7-2 to TRBJ1-2; 8 bases align to TRBD1. V shed 5 bases and J 0 bases; nucleotides not matched to a gene: 14. The CDR3 has 18 amino acids. Per the germline V gene, CDR1 is SGHTA and CDR2 is FQGNSA. CDR3 loop: CASSIKTGDRTANYGYTF. Here the CDR3 DNA reads TGTGCCAGCAGCATCAAGACTGGGGACAGGACAGCTAACTATGGCTACACCTTC.

The chain has TRBV6-1 and TRBJ1-3; D is unclear. The germline V gene encodes CDR1 MNHNS and CDR2 SASEGT. V was cut by 4 bases and J by 4 bases, with 17 bases left in between. This CDR3 has 16 amino acids. CDR3 loop: CASSGMRAEAGNTIYF. In nucleotides, the CDR3 is TGTGCCAGCAGTGGAATGAGGGCTGAGGCAGGAAACACCATATATTTT.

The chain uses TRBV5-1 and TRBJ1-1, with 7 bases lining up with TRBD1. CDR1 SGHRS and CDR2 YFSETQ come from the germline V gene. This CDR3 has 16 amino acids. The J segment lost 1 base and the V segment lost 0 bases, leaving 6 bases of the junction unmatched. CDR3 amino acids: CASSLDRGLRNTEAFF. The DNA of the CDR3 is TGCGCCAGCAGCTTGGATAGGGGGCTTAGGAACACTGAAGCTTTCTTT.

The rearrangement uses TRBV28 and TRBJ1-5; no reliable D call. CDR3 size: 13 residues. V lost 7 bases, J lost 5 bases, and 12 bases lay in between. Germline CDR1 and CDR2: MDHEN and SYDVKM. The CDR3 coding sequence is TGTGCCAGCACCGAGGGTTGGGATCAGCCCCAGCATTTT. Translated: CASTEGWDQPQHF.

This chain links TRBV5-4 with TRBJ1-2, with D possibly TRBD1 on 5 matching bases. V gave up 0 bases and J gave up 7 bases, with 10 bases separating them. The germline V gene has CDR1 SGHNT and CDR2 YYREEE (reference sequence). The length of the CDR3 is 13 residues. This CDR3 is CASSLVQGGGYTF. The CDR3 DNA reads as TGTGCCAGCAGCTTGGTTCAGGGAGGTGGCTACACCTTC.

J is TRBJ1-1 and V is TRBV6-6; D not certain. The germline V and J ends were trimmed by 0 bases and 2 bases, with 7 bases remaining between them. CDR1 MNHNY and CDR2 SVGAGI come from the germline V gene (reference sequence). The CDR3 is made up of 14 amino acids. CDR3 region: CASSYSVRNTEAFF. The CDR3 nucleotides read TGTGCCAGCAGTTACTCGGTGAGAAACACTGAAGCTTTCTTT.

The count of this clone is one. CDR3 amino acids: CASSGSGGVLETQYF. CDR3 coding DNA: TGTGCCAGCAGCGGAAGCGGGGGGGTACTCGAGACCCAGTACTTC. The V call is TRBV9, the J call TRBJ2-5; 10 positions match TRBD2. CDR3 length equals 15 residues. Losses at the gene ends were 3 bases for V and 5 bases for J; bases not matched to a gene: 7. CDR1 is SGDLS and CDR2 is YYNGEE in the germline V gene.

This clone was recorded only once. This chain connects TRBV27 to TRBJ2-7; unclear D gene. The CDR3 has 13 amino acids. Germline values: CDR1 MNHEY, CDR2 SMNVEV (reference sequence). The V end lost 5 bases, the J end lost 3 bases, and 11 bases lay between the germline ends. CDR3 DNA: TGTGCCAGCAGTGCACTCGAGGACTACGAGCAGTACTTC. Its protein product is CASSALEDYEQYF.

V is TRBV6-6 and J is TRBJ1-4; 8 bases are shared with TRBD1. The germline gives CDR1 MNHNY, CDR2 SVGAGI (reference sequence). J was trimmed by 11 bases and V by 6 bases; bases with no gene match: 17. This CDR3 has 16 amino acids. CDR3 protein: CASRSPGQEGVGKLFF. The CDR3 nucleotides are TGTGCCAGCAGATCGCCGGGACAGGAGGGGGTAGGGAAACTGTTTTTT.

The table lists this clone with a count of one. The genes are TRBV7-9 and TRBJ1-1; no clear D. Trimming removed 5 bases from V and 5 bases from J, with 18 bases in between. CDR1 and CDR2 from the germline V gene are SEHNR and FQNEAQ (reference sequence). There are 15 residues in the CDR3. CDR3 amino acids: CASSPLIVSRTEAFF. CDR3 DNA sequence: TGTGCCAGCAGCCCGCTGATAGTATCTCGTACTGAAGCTTTCTTT.

This clone appeared a few times. This chain uses TRBV30 with TRBJ1-1, with a possible D match to TRBD1 (5 bases). Deletions cut 3 bases from V and 1 base from J, with 6 bases between. The germline V gene has CDR1 GTSNPN and CDR2 SVGIG (reference sequence). The CDR3 has 12 amino acids. The DNA for the CDR3 is TGTGCCTGGAGACAGGAGAACACTGAAGCTTTCTTT. Translation gives CAWRQENTEAFF.

The gene calls are TRBV2 and TRBJ1-4; maybe TRBD1 (6 bases). Trimming pared 2 bases from V and 7 bases from J, leaving 14 bases between. This CDR3 comprises 15 residues. Germline values: CDR1 SNHLY, CDR2 FYNNEI. CDR3 in DNA: TGTGCCAGCAGTGAAAGGTCAGGGGTTGGTGAAAAACTGTTTTTT. It yields the protein CASSERSGVGEKLFF.

The chain is built from TRBV29-1 and TRBJ1-1; 8 positions agree with TRBD1. V shed 6 bases and J 1 base; nucleotides not matched to a gene: 7. From germline, CDR1 is SQVTM and CDR2 ANQGSEA. The CDR3 loop spans 14 amino acids. DNA of the CDR3: TGCAGCGTATCCGGGACAGGAGAGAACACTGAAGCTTTCTTT. Protein sequence: CSVSGTGENTEAFF.

The chain employs TRBV6-1 and TRBJ1-2, with D maybe TRBD1 (5 bases). The V gene lost 7 bases and the J gene lost 2 bases, with 14 bases spanning the gap. The germline gives CDR1 MNHNS, CDR2 SASEGT. The CDR3 runs 14 residues. The CDR3 coding sequence is TGTGCCAGCATGGCAGGGTCTCTAAACTATGGCTACACCTTC. Its translation: CASMAGSLNYGYTF.